Sequencing of this T cell receptor beta chain was carried out in a study of vaccination and CD4 T cells after COVID-19. Whole-study context: Overlapping peptides covering the spike proteins of SARS-CoV-2, HCoV-NL63, HCoV-OC43 and HCoV-229E were added to stimulate cells. Study-wide results and limits: A relatively small number of convalescent patients were studied, and no early post-infection timepoints were included.

As for this clonotype: The antigen is not known.

At the Johns Hopkins FTIC core, DNA taken from cultured CD4+ T cells was sequenced by way of the Oncomine TCR Beta short-read assay. In TCRdb, the PCR reads were re-called with MiXCR into one record per CDR3 protein. The data hold about 27,000 distinct CDR3 sequences, with less than 80% observed a single time. Treatment in this sample: roughly 10-day PBMC culture with coronavirus spike peptide pools or control peptides (ViraFEST assay). Healthy vaccinees, negative for nucleocapsid antibodies before and after vaccination, had no earlier SARS-CoV-2 infection. The CDR3 sequence is 13 residues long. CDR1 MNHNS and CDR2 SASEGT come from the germline V gene. The V and J ends lost 2 bases and 4 bases, in that order; junction bases with no gene match: 1.

The source was CD4+ T cells from blood, cultured in vitro, collected after SARS-CoV-2 vaccination. This TCR derives from a human donor who received a COVID-19 vaccine. This sequence joins TRBV6-1 and TRBJ1-2, with 7 bases matching TRBD1. CDR3 region: CASSEKGAYGYTF. The CDR3 DNA is TGTGCCAGCAGTGAAAAGGGGGCCTATGGCTACACCTTC.